This T cell receptor beta chain appears in the sequencing data of a study of OX40 agonist ivuxolimab in advanced cancers. Study-wide context: Dosing consisted of intravenous ivuxolimab at 0.01 to 10 mg/kg every 2 weeks. Eligibility admitted prior anti-PD-1, anti-PD-L1 or anti-CTLA-4 therapy; approximately 40% had some.

Study-wide findings and caveats: Low normalized clonal expansion also occurred in some nonresponding patients.

Of note for this clone: Its antigen is unknown.

The CDR3 has 14 residues. The germline V gene encodes CDR1 WSHSY and CDR2 SAAADI. The V gene end was trimmed by 5 bases and the J gene end by 4 bases; junction bases not matched to a gene: 2. The method was immunoSEQ multiplex PCR; TCRdb's version includes in-frame clones alone and lacks a portion of them. Of roughly 93,000 clones listed, about 90% are singletons. Source: CD4+ or CD8+ T cells sorted from blood, taken in a trial of the OX40 agonist ivuxolimab. The chain combines TRBV10-2 with TRBJ2-2, with 9 bases identical to TRBD2. The clonotype comes from an adult with an advanced solid tumor such as melanoma, head and neck, liver or kidney cancer. The CDR3 protein is CASSLSGSTGELFF. The CDR3 DNA reads as TGCGCCAGCAGTCTTAGCGGGAGCACCGGGGAGCTGTTTTTT.